A single sample gave rise to the 23 T cell receptor beta chains below, sequenced in a study of shared clonotypes between healthy human individuals. Sequencing was performed with immunoSEQ multiplex PCR; in TCRdb, only in-frame clones are kept and a portion is missing. The sample holds roughly 640,000 clones; less than 98% are singletons and the top ten take 0.057%. Sequenced material: naive CD4+ T cells sorted from blood. Subset meaning: CD45RA+ positively selected. Receptors were obtained from a woman under 40 in good health.

This clone was seen just once. The chain carries TRBV6-5 and TRBJ2-7; tentatively, D is TRBD1 or TRBD2 (5 bases each). CDR1 is MNHEY, CDR2 SVGAGI, per germline. Trimming took off 2 bases at V and 0 bases at J, with 14 bases between the two ends. This CDR3 is 16 amino acids long. The CDR3 nucleotides are TGTGCCAGCAGTTACCTCGCAGCCGGGGCCTCCTACGAGCAGTACTTC. Encoded protein: CASSYLAAGASYEQYF.

This chain links TRBV11-2 with TRBJ1-2, with 7 bases lining up with TRBD1. Trimming cost V 1 base and J 8 bases; bases outside gene matches: 7. Germline V lookup: CDR1 SGHAT, CDR2 FQNNGV. This CDR3 comprises 14 residues. For the CDR3, the DNA is TGTGCCAGCAGCTTAGCACCGGGACAGCAAGGCTACACCTTC. It translates to CASSLAPGQQGYTF.

The V call is TRBV2, the J call TRBJ1-4; D is unclear. Trimming removed 3 bases at V and 9 bases at J, with 11 bases between. The CDR3 totals 13 residues. Germline CDR1 is SNHLY and CDR2 is FYNNEI. CDR3: CASSEGNMKKLFF. The CDR3 DNA is TGTGCCAGCAGTGAGGGAAACATGAAAAAACTGTTTTTT.

The genes are TRBV1 and TRBJ2-1; the table's D gene call, TRBD2, was not cross checked with the DNA. TRBV1 corresponds to a pseudogene. The CDR3 has 16 amino acids. The CDR3 DNA is TGCACCAGCAGCCGGACTAGCGGGAGAAACTACAATGAGCAGTTCTTC. Translating gives CTSSRTSGRNYNEQFF.

The V and J genes are TRBV5-1 and TRBJ2-7; 9 bases map to TRBD2. CDR1 SGHRS and CDR2 YFSETQ come from the germline V gene. The CDR3 length is 15 residues. J was trimmed by 0 bases and V by 5 bases; bases with no gene match: 6. The CDR3 coding sequence is TGCGCCAGCAGACCTTTAGCGGGGGCCTCCTACGAGCAGTACTTC. As protein: CASRPLAGASYEQYF.

The chain carries TRBV4-1 and TRBJ2-2, with no clear D. The CDR3 is 17 amino acids. Germline assignment: CDR1 MGHRA and CDR2 YSYEKL. The ends were cut back, 2 bases at V and 1 base at J, with 14 bases in the middle. CDR3 coding DNA: TGCGCCAGCAGCCAACCCCTCGGACGGCTGAACACCGGGGAGCTGTTTTTT. Protein sequence: CASSQPLGRLNTGELFF.

The chain couples TRBV6-1 to TRBJ1-1; D is possibly TRBD1 (6 bases). The V end was cut by 6 bases, the J end by 6 bases, with 17 bases between. Germline V gives CDR1 MNHNS, CDR2 SASEGT. This CDR3 has 14 amino acids. In DNA form, the CDR3 reads TGTGCCAGCAGGGGGGACACCCGATGGTCTGAAGCTTTCTTT. Amino acid sequence: CASRGDTRWSEAFF.

V and J are TRBV6-5 and TRBJ2-3, with unresolved D. In germline, CDR1 is MNHEY, CDR2 SVGAGI. The CDR3 runs 14 residues. V lost 6 bases and J lost 0, with 10 bases in between. This CDR3 is CASRESLSTDTQYF. CDR3 DNA sequence: TGTGCCAGCAGGGAATCCCTTAGCACAGATACGCAGTATTTT.

V and J are TRBV5-1 and TRBJ1-5; D unresolved. Between the trimmed V and J ends, which lost 4 bases and 3 bases, there was a span of 8 bases. The CDR3 loop spans 13 amino acids. CDR1 is SGHRS, CDR2 YFSETQ, per germline. The CDR3 spells CASSREVNQPQHF. DNA of the CDR3: TGCGCCAGCAGCAGGGAGGTCAATCAGCCCCAGCATTTT.

The rearrangement links TRBV5-1 to TRBJ2-3, with 8 positions matching TRBD2. Germline CDR1 reads SGHRS; CDR2 reads YFSETQ. The CDR3 length is 17 residues. With V trimmed by 3 bases and J by 5 bases, 14 bases remained unmatched. The DNA of the CDR3 is TGCGCCAGCAGCTCGCTATTTGCGGGAGGTGGCGAAGATACGCAGTATTTT. Residues: CASSSLFAGGGEDTQYF.

This sequence joins TRBV12-5 and TRBJ2-7; 10 bases map to TRBD1. Per the germline V gene, CDR1 is LGHNT and CDR2 is FRNRAP. There are 16 residues in the CDR3. Germline trimming cut 0 bases from V and 3 bases from J; bases unmatched to any gene: 5. CDR3 region: CASGLVSGTGDYEQYF. The CDR3 region has the DNA TGTGCTAGTGGTTTGGTATCCGGGACAGGGGACTACGAGCAGTACTTC.

This clone was counted a few times. The J gene is TRBJ2-7, the V gene TRBV27; 9 nucleotides align to TRBD2. CDR3 length equals 13 residues. V lost 6 bases and J lost 3; bases outside the gene matches: 3. CDR1 and CDR2 (germline): MNHEY, SMNVEV (reference sequence). CDR3 DNA sequence: TGTGCCAGCAGCCGTAGCGGGAGCTACGAGCAGTACTTC. This translates into CASSRSGSYEQYF.

This chain uses TRBV13 with TRBJ2-7, with 8 bases matching TRBD2. After removal of 0 bases from V and 3 bases from J, the junction contained 7 bases not matched to a gene. Germline V gene lookup returns CDR1 PRHDT and CDR2 FYEKMQ (reference sequence). This CDR3 region has 16 residues. The chain's CDR3 is CASSLGLREGHYEQYF. The CDR3 nucleotides read TGTGCCAGCAGCTTAGGCCTACGGGAGGGCCACTACGAGCAGTACTTC.

The chain recombines TRBV28 with TRBJ1-3, with TRBD1 as a possible D gene (5 bases). V was pared by 8 bases and J by 8 bases, with 19 bases between. The CDR3 extends over 14 amino acids. The germline CDR1 and CDR2 sequences are MDHEN and SYDVKM. CDR3 amino acids: CASGTASRRDTIYF. CDR3 nucleotide sequence: TGTGCCAGCGGGACCGCAAGTAGGAGGGACACCATATATTTT.

The genes are TRBV10-3 and TRBJ2-1; 8 nucleotides align to TRBD1. J was trimmed by 6 bases and V by 3 bases; bases with no gene match: 10. This CDR3 contains 16 residues. Per the germline V gene, CDR1 is ENHRY and CDR2 is SYGVKD. CDR3 sequence (DNA): TGTGCCATCAGTGATAGCAGCAGGGGGCTCGTCAATGAGCAGTTCTTC. Its translation: CAISDSSRGLVNEQFF.

The chain has TRBV27 and TRBJ2-7, with 10 positions matching TRBD1. Germline CDR1 MNHEY, CDR2 SMNVEV (reference sequence). V trimming: 6 bases; J trimming: 4 bases; junction bases outside the gene matches: 6. The CDR3 totals 14 residues. The CDR3, as DNA: TGTGCCAGCAGCCCGGGACAGGGGCGATACGAGCAGTACTTC. It encodes CASSPGQGRYEQYF.

The chain employs TRBV28 and TRBJ1-1; D is unclear. This CDR3 region has 13 residues. The germline CDR1 and CDR2 sequences are MDHEN and SYDVKM. V dropped 7 bases and J dropped 4 bases, with 13 bases sitting between them. CDR3 coding DNA: TGTGCCAGCAAGCTGGGCCTCAGCACTGAAGCTTTCTTT. As protein: CASKLGLSTEAFF.

This chain joins TRBV19 and TRBJ2-7, with 8 bases identical to TRBD1. Unmatched junction bases numbered 6, after V lost 6 bases and J lost 2 bases. The CDR3 runs to 14 residues. CDR1 is LNHDA and CDR2 is SQIVND in the germline V gene (reference sequence). The CDR3 sequence is CASSRDRRTYEQYF. The CDR3 DNA follows: TGTGCCAGTAGCCGGGACAGGAGGACCTACGAGCAGTACTTC.

The count of this clone is one. CDR3 amino acids: CATSTQDRDEQFF. CDR3 nucleotides: TGTGCCACCAGCACGCAGGACAGAGATGAGCAGTTCTTC. This chain connects TRBV15 to TRBJ2-1; perhaps TRBD1 as D (6 bases). The CDR3 covers 13 residues. V was cut by 4 bases and J by 8 bases, with 12 bases left in between. Germline V gives CDR1 LNHNV, CDR2 YYDKDF (reference sequence).

This chain joins TRBV5-1 and TRBJ2-7; maybe TRBD2 (5 bases). Germline values: CDR1 SGHRS, CDR2 YFSETQ. The CDR3 covers 13 residues. V dropped 2 bases and J dropped 5 bases, with 11 bases sitting between them. The CDR3: CASSFSGRDEQYF. Written as DNA, the CDR3 is TGCGCCAGCAGCTTCAGTGGGAGAGACGAGCAGTACTTC.

This chain uses TRBV4-1 with TRBJ1-2; D gene unclear. V dropped 3 bases and J dropped 7 bases, with 6 bases sitting between them. The V gene's germline CDR1 is MGHRA and CDR2 YSYEKL. There are 11 residues in the CDR3. The CDR3 sequence: CASSHAGGYTF. CDR3 nucleotide sequence: TGCGCCAGCAGCCACGCGGGTGGCTACACCTTC.

The V gene is TRBV18, the J gene TRBJ2-4; D could derive from TRBD1 or TRBD2 (6 bases each). Germline V gene data show CDR1 as KGHSH and CDR2 as LQKENI. The CDR3 is made up of 17 amino acids. V was pared by 2 bases and J by 1 base, with 15 bases between. CDR3 protein: CASSPSVRGGAKNIQYF. As DNA, the CDR3 is TGTGCCAGCTCACCATCAGTCAGGGGAGGCGCCAAAAACATTCAGTACTTC.

The gene calls are TRBV6-4 and TRBJ1-5, with 10 bases that match TRBD1. Germline V gives CDR1 MRHNA, CDR2 SNTAGT. Trimming at V came to 3 bases and at J to 0 bases, leaving 8 bases not matched to a gene. This CDR3 is 18 amino acids long. The CDR3 sequence is CASSEPRGQGSSNQPQHF. CDR3 DNA: TGTGCCAGCAGTGAGCCGAGGGGACAGGGGTCTAGCAATCAGCCCCAGCATTTT.